This TCR beta chain was captured in a study of cytomegalovirus exposure and HLA in healthy donors. Regarding the study as a whole: TCR beta sequences reportedly predicted the HLA-A and HLA-B alleles of most subjects accurately. CMV serostatus was the sole immune exposure data available. Other equally common chains were less clonally expanded than HLA-associated TCR beta chains, a later analysis showed.

Researchers ran the PCR with 60 Vbeta and 13 Jbeta primers. TCRdb's table, derived via immunoSEQ multiplex PCR, lists solely in-frame clones and lacks some. Here the sample spans around 76,000 clones, 70% to 80% being singletons. For this clone: Antigen: not known.

Unmatched junction bases numbered 4, after V lost 3 bases and J lost 2 bases. There are 15 residues in the CDR3. In germline, CDR1 is SSHAT, CDR2 FNYEAQ (reference sequence). This receptor was taken from a woman aged 45 to 65 in good health and CMV-seropositive. Material: PBMCs. The V gene is TRBV7-7, the J gene TRBJ2-7; TRBD2 aligns across 10 bases. This chain's CDR3 is CASSLASGGTYEQYF. The CDR3 DNA reads as TGTGCCAGCAGCTTGGCTAGCGGGGGCACCTACGAGCAGTACTTC.